Described below is a single T cell receptor (beta chain) sequence and its context. Antigen: not known. The data stem from a study of CXCR3-negative and CXCR3-positive naive CD8 T cells. Study overall: Overall TRB read output was some 140 million, and each library contained about 1.5 +/- 0.3 million reads.

Germline V lookup: CDR1 KGHDR, CDR2 SFDVKD. This CDR3 is built from 15 residues. Overall study results and limits: CXCR3-positive naive cells had TRB CDR3s that were more hydrophobic than CXCR3-negative naive cells had. TRBV-TRBJ usage was similar across naive CXCR3 subsets but distinct in memory cells. Naive subsets did not differ in surface CD5, and TRB CDR3 properties served to infer TCR strength. Memory CD8+ cells showed much lower diversity, while both naive subsets displayed comparably high diversity.

The authors prepared UMI-labeled TRB cDNA libraries by 5' RACE. TCRdb reprocessed the 5' RACE reads; each CDR3 protein has one entry and no DNA is given. This table holds around 63,000 distinct CDR3 sequences. The rearrangement links TRBV24-1 to TRBJ2-5; TCRdb calls TRBD1, which cannot be checked without DNA. Sequenced input: naive CXCR3+ CD8+ T cells from blood. Subset given: CD45RO-CCR7+CD27+CD95- naive CD8+ T cells expressing CXCR3 (TNR3+). The TCR comes from a human donor in good health. Some clones in this sample may be carry-over from other donors' samples. This chain's CDR3 is CASSSPRGAPGTQYF.